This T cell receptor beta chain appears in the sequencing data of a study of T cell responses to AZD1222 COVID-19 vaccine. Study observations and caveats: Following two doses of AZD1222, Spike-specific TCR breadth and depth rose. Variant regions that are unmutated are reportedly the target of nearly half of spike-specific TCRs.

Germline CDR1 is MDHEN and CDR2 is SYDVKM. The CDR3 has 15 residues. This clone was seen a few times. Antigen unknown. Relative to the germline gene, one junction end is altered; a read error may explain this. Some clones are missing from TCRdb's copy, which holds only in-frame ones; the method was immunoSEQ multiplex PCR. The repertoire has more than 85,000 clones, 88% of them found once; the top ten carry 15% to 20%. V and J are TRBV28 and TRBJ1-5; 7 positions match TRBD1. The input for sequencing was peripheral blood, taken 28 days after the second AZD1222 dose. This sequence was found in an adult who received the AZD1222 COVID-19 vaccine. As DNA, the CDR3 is TGTGCCAGCAGCCCAGGGACAGTAGGCGGGAAACCCAAGGGTTTT. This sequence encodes CASSPGTVGGKPKGF.